Below, 9 T cell receptor beta chains from the same sample are listed, as sequenced in a study of blood T cell repertoires in COVID-19. Assay used: immunoSEQ multiplex PCR; TCRdb lists only in-frame clones, some missing. The sample has fewer than 400,000 clones, 70% to 90% seen once. The sequencing input was PBMCs or T cells enriched from blood (not recorded which). Receptors originate from a man younger than 40 who had recovered from COVID-19.

The chain employs TRBV25-1 and TRBJ1-1, with TRBD1 matching over 8 bases. The CDR3 is made up of 16 amino acids. The ends lost 6 bases at V and 1 base at J; junction bases unmatched: 10. CDR1 is MGHDK and CDR2 is SYGVNS in the germline V gene. The CDR3 region is CASSRLGTGQNTEAFF. In nucleotides, the CDR3 is TGTGCCAGCAGCCGGCTCGGGACAGGCCAGAACACTGAAGCTTTCTTT. Together with reference TRBV25-1 and TRBJ1-1, the CDR3 gives the full variable domain: EADIYQTPRYLVIGTGKKITLECSQTMGHDKMYWYQQDPGMELHLIHYSYGVNSTEKGDLSSESTVSRIRTEHFPLTLESARPSHTSQYLCASSRLGTGQNTEAFFGQGTRLTVV.

This chain links TRBV7-9 with TRBJ2-7; D gene unclear. V lost 4 bases and J 5 bases, leaving 12 bases between the germline ends. The CDR3 totals 13 residues. CDR1 is SEHNR and CDR2 is FQNEAQ in the germline V gene (reference sequence). The CDR3 DNA sequence: TGTGCCAGCAGCTCTATCGCTTCTCACGAGCAGTACTTC. Amino acids: CASSSIASHEQYF. The full variable domain, rest sourced from reference TRBV7-9 and TRBJ2-7, is DTGVSQNPRHKITKRGQNVTFRCDPISEHNRLYWYRQTLGQGPEFLTYFQNEAQLEKSRLLSDRFSAERPKGSFSTLEIQRTEQGDSAMYLCASSSIASHEQYFGPGTRLTVT.

This clone has more than one count but fewer than ten. The rearrangement uses TRBV6-1 and TRBJ1-6; no definite D call. Germline lookup yields CDR1 MNHNS and CDR2 SASEGT. The CDR3 runs 13 residues. The V end was cut by 0 bases, the J end by 9 bases, with 6 bases between. The CDR3 region is CASSEAVRSPLHF. In nucleotides, the CDR3 is TGTGCCAGCAGTGAAGCTGTGCGTTCACCCCTCCACTTT.

This sequence joins TRBV28 and TRBJ1-5; D gene uncertain. CDR1 is MDHEN and CDR2 is SYDVKM in the germline V gene. The CDR3 extends over 12 amino acids. V dropped 6 bases and J dropped 5 bases, with 8 bases sitting between them. CDR3 nucleotide sequence: TGTGCCAGCAGGGGCTTTGATCAGCCCCAGCATTTT. It encodes CASRGFDQPQHF.

This sequence joins TRBV2 and TRBJ1-2; the D gene is possibly TRBD1 (6 bases). Germline V gives CDR1 SNHLY, CDR2 FYNNEI. V was trimmed by 6 bases and J by 6 bases, leaving 20 bases between them. This CDR3 has 15 amino acids. The CDR3 here is CASSKSRDTENGYTF. The CDR3, as DNA: TGTGCCAGCAGCAAATCCCGGGACACTGAAAATGGCTACACCTTC.

The genes are TRBV15 and TRBJ2-5, with 8 nucleotides matching TRBD2. Trimming removed 5 bases from V and 1 base from J; junction bases left unmatched: 9. The CDR3 contains 16 residues. Germline lookup yields CDR1 LNHNV and CDR2 YYDKDF (reference sequence). CDR3 sequence: CATSRKVGLAQETQYF. Written as DNA, the CDR3 is TGTGCCACCAGCCGCAAGGTTGGACTAGCCCAAGAGACCCAGTACTTC.

V gene TRBV25-1 combines with J gene TRBJ1-2, with D possibly TRBD1 on 6 matching bases. This CDR3 spans 13 amino acids. In germline, CDR1 is MGHDK, CDR2 SYGVNS. The V and J ends lost 9 bases and 4 bases respectively, with 15 bases between them. This CDR3 is CASSQTRGYGYTF. CDR3 nucleotide sequence: TGTGCCAGTTCCCAGACCAGGGGCTATGGCTACACCTTC.

This CDR3 is CASSQFTDTQYF. CDR3 nucleotide sequence: TGTGCCAGCAGCCAATTCACAGATACGCAGTATTTT. This sequence joins TRBV5-4 and TRBJ2-3; D is ambiguous. Germline V gives CDR1 SGHNT, CDR2 YYREEE (reference sequence). Trimming took 4 bases from V and 2 from J, leaving 5 bases between them. This CDR3 contains 12 residues.

J is TRBJ1-4 and V is TRBV18; TRBD1 matches at 8 bases. CDR3 length: 15 amino acids. Germline V gene sequence: CDR1 KGHSH, CDR2 LQKENI. V was clipped by 6 bases and J by 6 bases; unmatched bases: 9. The CDR3 region is CASSRRTGLDEKLFF. The CDR3 DNA is TGTGCCAGCTCCCGCCGGACAGGGTTGGATGAAAAACTGTTTTTT. The full variable domain, completed using reference TRBV18 and TRBJ1-4, is NAGVMQNPRHLVRRRGQEARLRCSPMKGHSHVYWYRQLPEEGLKFMVYLQKENIIDESGMPKERFSAEFPKEGPSILRIQQVVRGDSAAYFCASSRRTGLDEKLFFGSGTQLSVL.